The 32 T cell receptor beta chains listed next were all sequenced from one sample in a study of radiotherapy plus CTLA-4 blockade in lung cancer. Assay: immunoSEQ multiplex PCR; the TCRdb copy retains only in-frame clones and omits some. The sample carries 9,500 to 15,000 clones, under 90% recorded once. The input for sequencing was peripheral blood, taken from a patient treated with radiotherapy plus ipilimumab. The receptors here all came from a human donor with non-small cell lung cancer that progressed on radiotherapy plus ipilimumab.

The chain recombines TRBV19 with TRBJ1-4; tentative D call: TRBD1 (6 bases). The CDR3 spans 18 residues. CDR1 is LNHDA and CDR2 is SQIVND in the germline V gene (reference sequence). V dropped 1 base and J dropped 0 bases, with 15 bases sitting between them. In nucleotides, the CDR3 is TGTGCCAGTAGTATAGGACCAGGGGTCTTCACAACTAATGAAAAACTGTTTTTT. It codes for CASSIGPGVFTTNEKLFF.

This chain links TRBV10-2 with TRBJ1-6; D might be TRBD1 (6 bases). The CDR3 is 16 residues long. CDR1 is WSHSY, CDR2 SAAADI, per germline. Trimming shortened V by 4 bases and J by 6 bases, and 16 bases separated the two germline ends. In nucleotides, the CDR3 is TGCGCCAGCAGTGGGGGGGGGCGGGGGCTTAATTCACCCCTCCACTTT. It encodes CASSGGGRGLNSPLHF.

The chain carries TRBV4-1 and TRBJ1-2; D not resolved. This CDR3 has 15 amino acids. V lost 2 bases to trimming and J lost 4 bases, with 14 bases between them. The germline gives CDR1 MGHRA, CDR2 YSYEKL. The CDR3 bases are TGCGCCAGCAGCCAAACCTACCGGGCGACCTATGGCTACACCTTC. Translation: CASSQTYRATYGYTF.

The chain uses TRBV6-6 and TRBJ2-7; D ambiguous. Looked up from germline, CDR1 is MNHNY and CDR2 is SVGAGI (reference sequence). There are 13 residues in the CDR3. The V end lost 4 bases, the J end lost 2 bases, and 9 bases lay between the germline ends. CDR3 sequence (DNA): TGTGCCAGCAGTTCTCCTGCAACCTACGAGCAGTACTTC. It is translated as CASSSPATYEQYF.

On this clone itself: Given a far larger clone just one base away, this is likely a sequencing read error. The chain links TRBV9 to TRBJ2-2, with D possibly matching TRBD1 (5 bases). This CDR3 has 14 residues. CDR1 SGDLS and CDR2 YYNGEE come from the germline V gene. Trimming took off 3 bases at V and 7 bases at J, with 13 bases between the two ends. The CDR3 region is CASSDGPDSGELFF. For the CDR3, the DNA is TGTGCCAGCAGCGACGGACCCGACAGCGGGGAGCTGTTTTTT.

V usage is TRBV7-9 and J usage is TRBJ2-2, with 10 bases that match TRBD1. Germline CDR1 reads SEHNR; CDR2 reads FQNEAQ (reference sequence). The CDR3 runs to 16 residues. V was pared by 5 bases and J by 5 bases, with 8 bases of the junction left unmatched. Here the CDR3 reads CASSDKGQGQTGELFF. The DNA of the CDR3 is TGTGCCAGCAGCGACAAGGGACAGGGGCAAACCGGGGAGCTGTTTTTT.

The chain joins TRBV15 to TRBJ2-1; D not certain. CDR1 is LNHNV, CDR2 YYDKDF, per germline (reference sequence). V lost 0 bases and J 4 bases, leaving 13 bases between the germline ends. The CDR3 is 16 amino acids. CDR3 sequence: CATSRDLRGFYNEQFF. In DNA form, the CDR3 reads TGTGCCACCAGCAGAGATCTTCGTGGATTTTACAATGAGCAGTTCTTC.

The J gene is TRBJ2-7, the V gene TRBV5-1; D may be TRBD1 (5 bases). V was trimmed by 2 bases and J by 1 base, leaving 10 bases between them. The CDR3 runs 14 residues. Germline CDR1 is SGHRS and CDR2 is YFSETQ. CDR3 protein: CASSLGRGSYEQYF. The CDR3 DNA sequence: TGCGCCAGCAGCTTAGGTAGGGGTTCCTACGAGCAGTACTTC.

The chain links TRBV28 to TRBJ1-2; tentatively, D is TRBD1 (5 bases). This CDR3 spans 14 amino acids. CDR1 MDHEN and CDR2 SYDVKM come from the germline V gene. Deletions cut 1 base from V and 5 bases from J, with 11 bases between. The CDR3 loop is CASSLLTATYGYTF. The CDR3 bases are TGTGCCAGCAGTTTATTGACAGCGACGTATGGCTACACCTTC.

The chain couples TRBV5-1 to TRBJ2-3; D is possibly TRBD1 (5 bases). CDR1 SGHRS and CDR2 YFSETQ come from the germline V gene. The V end lost 0 bases, the J end lost 2 bases, and 10 bases lay between the germline ends. This CDR3 comprises 15 residues. The CDR3: CASSLVDSTTDTQYF. CDR3 coding DNA: TGCGCCAGCAGCTTGGTCGACAGTACCACAGATACGCAGTATTTT.

The rearrangement uses TRBV7-9 and TRBJ1-2; D remains ambiguous. The CDR3 extends over 11 amino acids. Germline V gives CDR1 SEHNR, CDR2 FQNEAQ (reference sequence). Trimming took off 4 bases at V and 5 bases at J, with 5 bases between the two ends. The CDR3 sequence: CASSYQYGYTF. CDR3 bases: TGTGCCAGCAGCTACCAATATGGCTACACCTTC.

The gene calls are TRBV29-1 and TRBJ2-7; 8 nucleotides line up with TRBD1. Per the germline V gene, CDR1 is SQVTM and CDR2 is ANQGSEA. V shed 5 bases and J 0 bases; nucleotides not matched to a gene: 9. The CDR3 consists of 15 residues. The CDR3 bases are TGCAGCGTTATTAGGCAGGGGGCTTTCTCCTACGAGCAGTACTTC. Translating it yields CSVIRQGAFSYEQYF.

The chain couples TRBV6-1 to TRBJ1-4; D gene unclear. The CDR3 totals 9 residues. Germline lookup yields CDR1 MNHNS and CDR2 SASEGT. The germline V and J ends were trimmed by 8 bases and 8 bases, with 3 bases remaining between them. The CDR3 protein is CASGEKLFF. CDR3 nucleotides: TGTGCCAGCGGGGAAAAACTGTTTTTT.

This clone came up a few times. The V gene is TRBV5-5, the J gene TRBJ1-1; tentatively, D is TRBD1 (6 bases). CDR3 length equals 13 residues. Germline V gene data show CDR1 as SGHKS and CDR2 as YYEKEE (reference sequence). V gave up 0 bases and J gave up 8 bases, with 11 bases separating them. CDR3: CASSLEGRGEAFF. CDR3 sequence (DNA): TGTGCCAGCAGCTTGGAGGGGAGGGGGGAAGCTTTCTTT.

CDR3 sequence: CASSVGDFVAKNIQYF. The CDR3 region has the DNA TGTGCCAGCAGCGTAGGTGACTTCGTAGCCAAAAACATTCAGTACTTC. V and J are TRBV9 and TRBJ2-4; D uncertain. Germline assignment: CDR1 SGDLS and CDR2 YYNGEE. The CDR3 length is 16 residues. Trimming shortened V by 0 bases and J by 0 bases, and 10 bases separated the two germline ends.

The genes are TRBV14 and TRBJ2-6; TRBD1 aligns across 7 bases. With V trimmed by 4 bases and J by 4 bases, 7 bases remained unmatched. The V gene's germline CDR1 is SGHDN and CDR2 FVKESK. The CDR3 has 16 residues. The CDR3 loop reads CASSLRQGGGANVLTF. Here the CDR3 DNA reads TGTGCCAGCAGCCTACGACAGGGTGGCGGGGCCAACGTCCTGACTTTC.

The J gene is TRBJ2-4, the V gene TRBV5-6; D gene ambiguous. The CDR3 sequence is 14 residues long. Trimming removed 2 bases from V and 1 base from J, with 7 bases in between. The germline V gene encodes CDR1 SGHDT and CDR2 YYEEEE. CDR3 residues: CASSFTNAKNIQYF. CDR3 DNA: TGTGCCAGCAGCTTTACTAATGCCAAAAACATTCAGTACTTC.

Remarks on this clone: At one end the junction does not follow the germline gene, possibly because of a read error. The genes are TRBV6-1 and TRBJ1-1, with no clear D. Germline CDR1 is MNHNS and CDR2 is SASEGT. The CDR3 extends over 13 amino acids. The CDR3 loop reads CASSELGNSEAFF. DNA of the CDR3: TGTGCCAGCAGTGAACTGGGGAACAGTGAAGCTTTCTTT.

The rearrangement links TRBV19 to TRBJ2-2; 9 bases are shared with TRBD2. Germline-derived CDR1 and CDR2 are LNHDA and SQIVND (reference sequence). With V trimmed by 8 bases and J by 6 bases, 7 bases remained unmatched. The CDR3 has 14 amino acids. CDR3 sequence reads: CASRASGVAGELFF. In DNA, the CDR3 is TGTGCCAGTCGCGCTAGCGGGGTAGCCGGGGAGCTGTTTTTT.

CDR3 region: CASSEEVLSKPQHF. CDR3 DNA: TGTGCCAGCAGTGAGGAGGTTTTATCAAAGCCCCAGCATTTT. V is TRBV2 and J is TRBJ1-5, with D hard to call. Germline CDR1 is SNHLY and CDR2 is FYNNEI. V was clipped by 3 bases and J by 8 bases, with 14 bases between them. This CDR3 comprises 14 residues.

A few counts support this clone. This chain uses TRBV11-1 with TRBJ2-7, with 9 bases aligning to TRBD2. The germline V gene has CDR1 SGHAT and CDR2 FQDESV (reference sequence). Trimming cost V 5 bases and J 1 base; bases outside gene matches: 6. The CDR3 is 15 amino acids. The chain's CDR3 is CASSAGGFPSYEQYF. The CDR3 bases are TGTGCCAGCAGCGCGGGAGGGTTCCCTTCCTACGAGCAGTACTTC.

The J gene is TRBJ2-3, the V gene TRBV25-1, with D tentatively TRBD1 (6 bases). Per germline, CDR1 MGHDK and CDR2 SYGVNS. The V end lost 3 bases, the J end lost 3 bases, and 10 bases lay between the germline ends. This CDR3 is 14 amino acids long. This CDR3 is CASSDSGQTDTQYF. The CDR3 DNA sequence: TGTGCCAGCAGTGATTCGGGACAAACAGATACGCAGTATTTT.

The chain carries TRBV7-5 and TRBJ2-5; TRBD2 is taken as the D call from the table, unchecked against the DNA. TRBV7-5 is a pseudogene. There are 13 residues in the CDR3. The CDR3 reads CARSGGARETQYF. In DNA form, the CDR3 reads TGTGCCCGAAGCGGGGGGGCCCGGGAGACCCAGTACTTC.

Here the CDR3 DNA reads TGTGCCAGCAGTCCTCGGGGGTATGGTGAAAAACTGTTTTTT. Amino acids: CASSPRGYGEKLFF. The rearrangement uses TRBV6-5 and TRBJ1-4; a possible D gene is TRBD1 (5 bases). CDR3 length: 14 residues. Germline CDR1 reads MNHEY; CDR2 reads SVGAGI. With 5 bases removed from V and 7 bases from J, the gap between germline ends came to 14 bases.

This clone showed up just a few times. J is TRBJ1-5 and V is TRBV6-6; the D gene is possibly TRBD1 (5 bases). The CDR3 is 15 residues long. CDR1 is MNHNY and CDR2 is SVGAGI in the germline V gene (reference sequence). V shed 6 bases and J shed 0 bases, with 12 bases lying between them. The DNA of the CDR3 is TGTGCCAGCAGCCAATGGACACATAGCAATCAGCCCCAGCATTTT. Its translation is CASSQWTHSNQPQHF.

The gene calls are TRBV5-8 and TRBJ1-1; D call uncertain. V lost 0 bases to trimming and J lost 0 bases, with 6 bases between them. Germline CDR1 and CDR2: SGHTS and YDEGEE. This CDR3 has 14 residues. DNA of the CDR3: TGTGCCAGCAGCTTGGTGCAGGTGAACACTGAAGCTTTCTTT. Amino acids: CASSLVQVNTEAFF.

This clone came up once. The chain couples TRBV7-6 to TRBJ2-3, with D possibly TRBD2 on 6 matching bases. Germline V CDR1 and CDR2: SGHVS, FNYEAQ. There are 13 residues in the CDR3. V was cut by 3 bases and J by 6 bases, with 10 bases left in between. CDR3 loop: CASSLSSGDTQYF. The CDR3 DNA reads as TGTGCCAGCAGCTTGTCCAGCGGGGATACGCAGTATTTT.

This rearrangement joins TRBV7-2 to TRBJ1-1; unclear D gene. CDR3 length equals 13 residues. Germline assignment: CDR1 SGHTA and CDR2 FQGNSA. V gave up 0 bases and J gave up 7 bases, with 9 bases separating them. The CDR3 nucleotides read TGTGCCAGCAGCTTAGCGGTTTCAGTTGAAGCTTTCTTT. It yields the protein CASSLAVSVEAFF.

The V and J genes are TRBV11-3 and TRBJ2-2; no firm D call. Germline V gives CDR1 SGHNT, CDR2 YENEEA. The CDR3 covers 12 residues. The V gene lost 2 bases and the J gene lost 6 bases, with 4 bases spanning the gap. The CDR3 sequence: CASSLRAGELFF. DNA for the CDR3: TGTGCCAGCAGCTTAAGGGCCGGGGAGCTGTTTTTT.

The chain couples TRBV19 to TRBJ2-7; TRBD1 matches 7 bases. The CDR3 totals 18 residues. With V trimmed by 5 bases and J by 3 bases, 19 bases remained unmatched. From germline, CDR1 is LNHDA and CDR2 SQIVND (reference sequence). The CDR3 nucleotides are TGTGCCAGTAGTCCCGGGACAGTGGAGTTTCGGGCTTTCTACGAGCAGTACTTC. Translation: CASSPGTVEFRAFYEQYF.

Points on this clone: Other DNA sequences of this sample code for an identical CDR3. This chain joins TRBV7-2 and TRBJ2-7; no firm D call. This CDR3 comprises 14 residues. Trimming left V 7 bases short and J 0 bases short, with 13 bases between. CDR1 is SGHTA, CDR2 FQGNSA, per germline. CDR3 residues: CASTLGHLSYEQYF. The CDR3 DNA is TGTGCCAGCACCCTTGGGCACCTCTCCTACGAGCAGTACTTC.

This sequence joins TRBV6-5 and TRBJ1-2; D gene uncertain. The CDR3 extends over 15 amino acids. Germline CDR1 and CDR2: MNHEY and SVGAGI. The V end lost 4 bases, the J end lost 2 bases, and 14 bases lay between the germline ends. In DNA, the CDR3 is TGTGCCAGCAGTTCCATCTTTGGGGAGAACTATGGCTACACCTTC. It codes for CASSSIFGENYGYTF.